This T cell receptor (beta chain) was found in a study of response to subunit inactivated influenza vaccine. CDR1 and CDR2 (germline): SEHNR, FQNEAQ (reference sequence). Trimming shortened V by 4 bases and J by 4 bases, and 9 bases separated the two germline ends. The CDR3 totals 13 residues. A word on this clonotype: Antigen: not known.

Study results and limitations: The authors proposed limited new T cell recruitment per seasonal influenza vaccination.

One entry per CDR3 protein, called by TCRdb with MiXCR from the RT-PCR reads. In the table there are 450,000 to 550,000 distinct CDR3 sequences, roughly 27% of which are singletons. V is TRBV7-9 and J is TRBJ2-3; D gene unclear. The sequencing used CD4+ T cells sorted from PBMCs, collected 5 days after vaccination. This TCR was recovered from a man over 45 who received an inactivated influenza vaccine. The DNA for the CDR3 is TGTGCCAGCAGCTCACTATGGGCAGATACGCAGTATTTT. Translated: CASSSLWADTQYF.